The 30 T cell receptor beta chains given below trace back to one sample, sequenced in a study of blood T cell repertoires in COVID-19 (dated by TCRdb to between 2020 and 2021). The method was the immunoSEQ multiplex PCR assay. The table was pulled from immuneACCESS by TCRdb, which kept in-frame rearrangements only. Such tables lose some clones; where checked, under half of the loss comes from unresolved V genes, and the rest has no known cause. For this sample the table gives approximately 190,000 clones, of which 75% to 95% were detected only once. The ten largest clones add up to nearly 0.55% of the sample. Sequencing input: peripheral blood. The receptor set was obtained from a man aged 45 to 65 with acute or convalescent COVID-19.

V gene TRBV5-6 combines with J gene TRBJ2-7; D possibly corresponds to TRBD1 (6 bases). The V gene lost 3 bases and the J gene lost 7 bases, with 11 bases spanning the gap. This CDR3 is built from 12 residues. Per germline, CDR1 SGHDT and CDR2 YYEEEE. Written as DNA, the CDR3 is TGTGCCAGCAGCTCAGGGGTGGGTGAGCAGTACTTC. This codes for CASSSGVGEQYF.

The gene calls are TRBV28 and TRBJ2-4; 9 bases agree with TRBD2. V shed 4 bases, J shed 1 base, and the junction held 2 bases outside the gene matches. The CDR3 length is 15 residues. The germline V gene encodes CDR1 MDHEN and CDR2 SYDVKM. The CDR3 reads CASSSGTSAKNIQYF. The DNA of the CDR3 is TGTGCCAGCAGTTCCGGGACTAGCGCCAAAAACATTCAGTACTTC.

The rearrangement uses TRBV7-8 and TRBJ2-7; the match to TRBD2 covers 15 bases. V lost 5 bases, J lost 9 bases, and 5 bases stayed unmatched. Germline CDR1 reads SGHVS; CDR2 reads FQNEAQ. This CDR3 has 14 amino acids. CDR3 coding DNA: TGTGCCAGCAGCAACGGACTAGCGGGAGGGGGGCAGTACTTC. It codes for CASSNGLAGGGQYF.

This clone was detected once. This chain connects TRBV5-1 to TRBJ2-1, with 8 bases that match TRBD2. This CDR3 region has 16 residues. The germline CDR1 and CDR2 sequences are SGHRS and YFSETQ. After removal of 0 bases from V and 5 bases from J, the junction contained 7 bases not matched to a gene. CDR3 coding DNA: TGCGCCAGCAGCTTGGGTGGGACTAGGGACAACAATGAGCAGTTCTTC. This encodes CASSLGGTRDNNEQFF.

V and J are TRBV5-5 and TRBJ2-7, with 8 bases identical to TRBD2. The ends lost 2 bases at V and 1 base at J; junction bases unmatched: 8. From germline, CDR1 is SGHKS and CDR2 YYEKEE (reference sequence). CDR3 length: 16 residues. The CDR3 coding sequence is TGTGCCAGCAGCTTTAGGCCGGGAGGGCCATCCTACGAGCAGTACTTC. It yields the protein CASSFRPGGPSYEQYF.

V is TRBV12-3 or TRBV12-4 and J is TRBJ2-7; 11 nucleotides match TRBD2. This CDR3 comprises 13 residues. V was pared by 6 bases and J by 6 bases, with 4 bases of the junction left unmatched. The CDR3 is CASRTSGNSEQYF. The CDR3 nucleotides are TGTGCCAGCAGGACTAGCGGGAACTCCGAGCAGTACTTC.

V is TRBV21-1 and J is TRBJ1-1; TRBD1, as called in the table, went unchecked against the DNA. TRBV21-1 is deemed a pseudogene. The CDR3 consists of 16 residues. CDR3 sequence (DNA): TGTGCCAGCAGTCCCCCGGGACAGGGAAGTTGGACTGAAGCTTTCTTT. It codes for CASSPPGQGSWTEAFF.

CDR3 sequence reads: CASSWRASPNTGELFF. CDR3 DNA sequence: TGTGCCAGCAGCTGGCGGGCGTCACCCAACACCGGGGAGCTGTTTTTT. The V gene is TRBV7-9, the J gene TRBJ2-2, with a possible D match to TRBD2 (5 bases). Trimming pared 4 bases from V and 2 bases from J, leaving 14 bases between. The CDR3 sequence is 16 residues long. CDR1 is SEHNR and CDR2 is FQNEAQ in the germline V gene (reference sequence).

J is TRBJ1-2 and V is TRBV7-9; TRBD1 agrees at 8 bases. V shed 5 bases and J 4 bases; nucleotides not matched to a gene: 9. Germline values: CDR1 SEHNR, CDR2 FQNEAQ (reference sequence). This CDR3 is built from 15 residues. CDR3 bases: TGTGCCAGCAGCCTGCAGGGGGCGCGGGGCTATGGCTACACCTTC. This codes for CASSLQGARGYGYTF.

The chain couples TRBV6-2 or TRBV6-3 to TRBJ1-5; 10 nucleotides agree with TRBD1. The CDR3 is 16 residues long. Germline assignment: CDR1 MNHEY and CDR2 SVGEGT. J was trimmed by 5 bases and V by 6 bases; bases with no gene match: 10. The CDR3 is CASSPSDRGLDQPQHF. DNA of the CDR3: TGTGCCAGCAGCCCTTCCGACAGGGGGCTTGATCAGCCCCAGCATTTT.

The chain links TRBV5-8 to TRBJ1-5; 8 bases fit TRBD1. This CDR3 contains 16 residues. J lost 6 bases, V lost 3 bases, and 11 bases had no gene match. Germline values: CDR1 SGHTS, CDR2 YDEGEE. The CDR3 sequence is CASSSSGQGHSQPQHF. CDR3 DNA sequence: TGTGCCAGCAGCTCTTCTGGACAGGGCCACAGTCAGCCCCAGCATTTT.

The chain is built from TRBV10-3 and TRBJ1-5, with D unresolved. Between the trimmed V and J ends, which lost 0 bases and 1 base, there was a span of 7 bases. This CDR3 has 15 amino acids. Germline V gives CDR1 ENHRY, CDR2 SYGVKD. The DNA of the CDR3 is TGTGCCATCAGTGAGTCGCACATGAGCAATCAGCCCCAGCATTTT. As protein: CAISESHMSNQPQHF.

V gene TRBV25-1 combines with J gene TRBJ1-1; unclear D gene. Germline V CDR1 and CDR2: MGHDK, SYGVNS. The V and J ends lost 10 bases and 1 base respectively, with 16 bases between them. The CDR3 loop spans 14 amino acids. CDR3 nucleotides: TGTGCCACAAAATATATCGTCGGGAACACTGAAGCTTTCTTT. Amino acids: CATKYIVGNTEAFF. The full variable domain, in which reference TRBV25-1 and TRBJ1-1 provide the parts outside the CDR3, is EADIYQTPRYLVIGTGKKITLECSQTMGHDKMYWYQQDPGMELHLIHYSYGVNSTEKGDLSSESTVSRIRTEHFPLTLESARPSHTSQYLCATKYIVGNTEAFFGQGTRLTVV.

In nucleotides, the CDR3 is TGTGCCAGCAGTTCCACTACTAGCGGGGGGGCCAATGAGCAGTTCTTC. It specifies CASSSTTSGGANEQFF. The chain recombines TRBV7-2 with TRBJ2-1; 13 nucleotides line up with TRBD2. V lost 6 bases to trimming and J lost 6 bases; unmatched junction nucleotides: 8. Germline-derived CDR1 and CDR2 are SGHTA and FQGNSA. CDR3 length: 16 amino acids.

The chain recombines TRBV19 with TRBJ2-2; the match to TRBD2 covers 8 bases. J gave up 1 base and V 5 bases, and 3 bases lay outside the gene matches. The CDR3 is 15 amino acids. Germline CDR1 reads LNHDA; CDR2 reads SQIVND (reference sequence). CDR3 DNA: TGTGCCAGTAGTCCGGGGGGGATGAACACCGGGGAGCTGTTTTTT. It yields the protein CASSPGGMNTGELFF.

The chain links TRBV2 to TRBJ2-5; 8 nucleotides agree with TRBD2. Losses at the gene ends were 6 bases for V and 5 bases for J; bases not matched to a gene: 8. The germline gives CDR1 SNHLY, CDR2 FYNNEI. CDR3 length: 14 residues. The CDR3 loop reads CASSDGLADETQYF. In DNA form, the CDR3 reads TGTGCCAGCAGCGATGGACTAGCAGATGAGACCCAGTACTTC.

The rearrangement links TRBV7-8 to TRBJ2-5; 11 bases agree with TRBD2. The V segment lost 2 bases and the J segment 12 bases; nucleotides outside the gene matches: 5. Germline values: CDR1 SGHVS, CDR2 FQNEAQ. This CDR3 is 13 amino acids long. Here the CDR3 DNA reads TGTGCCAGCAGCTTACTTACTAGCGGGGGAAAGTACTTC. This sequence encodes CASSLLTSGGKYF.

The chain employs TRBV19 and TRBJ1-5, with TRBD1 as a possible D gene (5 bases). The germline CDR1 and CDR2 sequences are LNHDA and SQIVND (reference sequence). The CDR3 extends over 15 amino acids. V shed 4 bases and J shed 2 bases, with 12 bases lying between them. The CDR3 region has the DNA TGTGCCAGTAGTAAGGGGTCTTCGGGCAATCAGCCCCAGCATTTT. Protein: CASSKGSSGNQPQHF.

The chain uses TRBV7-6 and TRBJ1-2; D remains ambiguous. V lost 5 bases and J lost 7, with 8 bases in between. From germline, CDR1 is SGHVS and CDR2 FNYEAQ. This CDR3 is built from 11 residues. This chain's CDR3 is CASSAGGGYTF. Here the CDR3 DNA reads TGTGCCAGCAGCGCGGGCGGTGGCTACACCTTC.

In its sample, this clone was seen once. The chain employs TRBV27 and TRBJ2-7; 9 bases are a match to TRBD1. This CDR3 is 12 amino acids long. Per the germline V gene, CDR1 is MNHEY and CDR2 is SMNVEV (reference sequence). V was pared by 8 bases and J by 2 bases, with 1 base of the junction left unmatched. CDR3 loop: CASRDRAYEQYF. For the CDR3, the DNA is TGTGCCAGCCGGGACAGGGCCTACGAGCAGTACTTC.

V gene TRBV7-9 combines with J gene TRBJ2-7; 8 bases agree with TRBD2. Losses at the gene ends were 6 bases for V and 0 bases for J; bases not matched to a gene: 7. Germline values: CDR1 SEHNR, CDR2 FQNEAQ (reference sequence). The CDR3 runs to 15 residues. CDR3 sequence reads: CASSNGRGLSYEQYF. The CDR3 DNA reads TGTGCCAGCAGTAACGGGAGGGGCCTCTCCTACGAGCAGTACTTC.

This clone was observed a handful of times. The chain combines TRBV21-1 with TRBJ1-5. TRBV21-1 is assigned pseudogene status. The CDR3 runs 14 residues. The DNA for the CDR3 is TGTGCCAGCAGTTACGGACTTAATAATCAGCCCCAGCATTTT. It is translated as CASSYGLNNQPQHF.

The V call is TRBV29-1, the J call TRBJ2-1, with TRBD1 identical over 7 bases. The length of the CDR3 is 14 residues. Trimming removed 7 bases from V and 4 bases from J; junction bases left unmatched: 10. Germline V CDR1 and CDR2: SQVTM, ANQGSEA. The CDR3 region is CSATGTVLYNEQFF. CDR3 in DNA: TGCAGCGCCACCGGGACAGTACTTTACAATGAGCAGTTCTTC.

V gene TRBV28 combines with J gene TRBJ1-2; 12 nucleotides agree with TRBD1. V was clipped by 3 bases and J by 6 bases; unmatched bases: 5. Germline CDR1 reads MDHEN; CDR2 reads SYDVKM. The CDR3 loop spans 15 amino acids. The DNA for the CDR3 is TGTGCCAGCAGTTTTAGGGACAGGGGGCGGAATGGCTACACCTTC. Encoded protein: CASSFRDRGRNGYTF.

The chain joins TRBV6-5 to TRBJ1-4; D is possibly TRBD1 (5 bases). In germline, CDR1 is MNHEY, CDR2 SVGAGI. CDR3 length: 14 residues. Trimming removed 8 bases at V and 7 bases at J, with 17 bases between. DNA for the CDR3: TGTGCCAGCTCTGTGGAGGGGAGGACTGAAAAACTGTTTTTT. This gives the protein CASSVEGRTEKLFF.

Here the CDR3 reads CASSLGSGTAVNSPLHF. CDR3 bases: TGTGCCAGCAGCTTAGGCTCCGGGACAGCCGTTAATTCACCCCTCCACTTT. This sequence joins TRBV5-4 and TRBJ1-6, with 7 bases lining up with TRBD1. CDR3 size: 17 residues. The ends lost 2 bases at V and 6 bases at J; junction bases unmatched: 11. CDR1 and CDR2 from the germline V gene are SGHNT and YYREEE (reference sequence).

V and J are TRBV10-3 and TRBJ1-6; D might be TRBD1 (5 bases). The germline V gene encodes CDR1 ENHRY and CDR2 SYGVKD. Between the trimmed V and J ends, which lost 9 bases and 7 bases, there was a span of 13 bases. This CDR3 comprises 13 residues. The CDR3 coding sequence is TGTGCCATGGGCGGGACTCTAAATTCACCCCTCCACTTT. Encoded protein: CAMGGTLNSPLHF.

This rearrangement joins TRBV19 to TRBJ1-2; 11 nucleotides align to TRBD1. Germline CDR1 and CDR2: LNHDA and SQIVND (reference sequence). This CDR3 is 14 amino acids long. The V segment lost 5 bases and the J segment 3 bases; nucleotides outside the gene matches: 2. Here the CDR3 DNA reads TGTGCCAGTAGTCGGACAGGGGGCGACTATGGCTACACCTTC. It encodes CASSRTGGDYGYTF.

The chain is built from TRBV7-2 and TRBJ1-4, with TRBD1 matching over 7 bases. CDR1 and CDR2 (germline): SGHTA, FQGNSA. This CDR3 region has 15 residues. Trimming took 2 bases from V and 0 from J; bases not matched to a gene: 0. CDR3 nucleotides: TGTGCCAGCAGCTTACAGGGGGCAACTAATGAAAAACTGTTTTTT. Its translation: CASSLQGATNEKLFF.

This clone appeared once. The rearrangement uses TRBV19 and TRBJ2-1; D is uncertain. Trimming pared 3 bases from V and 7 bases from J, leaving 16 bases between. CDR3 length equals 15 residues. The germline gives CDR1 LNHDA, CDR2 SQIVND (reference sequence). CDR3 amino acids: CASSIPSDLHNEQFF. The CDR3 DNA sequence: TGTGCCAGTAGTATCCCGAGCGACCTCCATAATGAGCAGTTCTTC.